This T cell receptor (beta chain) stems from a study of blood T cell repertoires in COVID-19. Background on the study: T cells, B-cell-depleted T cells, or PBMCs provided the cDNA or gDNA that served as material.

Everyone who took part was about 18 to 89 years old, and they came from some 23 US areas. Assignment of participants to cohorts was predicated upon participant-reported clinical history. The authors' processing: The authors estimated nucleated cell counts from reference gene primer amplification. Repertoires were generated with immunoSEQ multiplex PCR, while TCRdb's copy carries only in-frame clones and drops some. That table is the source of V, J and clone size, and D and trimming were worked out from the DNA. In the table there are about 300,000 clones, 86% of which are singletons. Per the germline V gene, CDR1 is MNHEY and CDR2 is SMNVEV (reference sequence). J gave up 5 bases and V 7 bases, and 18 bases lay outside the gene matches. CDR3 length: 19 residues.

This sequence originates from a woman younger than 35 who had recovered from COVID-19. The sample taken for sequencing was PBMCs or T cells enriched from blood (not recorded which). The V call is TRBV27, the J call TRBJ2-1; 12 bases are shared with TRBD2. The DNA for the CDR3 is TGTGCCAGCACTCCAGGGGGTCGACTAGCGGGGGTGGGCAACAATGAGCAGTTCTTC. It yields the protein CASTPGGRLAGVGNNEQFF.